This is a list of T cell receptor beta chains from one sample in a study of OX40 agonist ivuxolimab in advanced cancers. Clones were read by immunoSEQ multiplex PCR, and TCRdb kept only the in-frame ones, dropping some. This table has 70,000 or so clones, roughly 80% appearing once. The sample here was CD4+ or CD8+ T cells sorted from blood, taken in a trial of the OX40 agonist ivuxolimab. These receptors all stem from an adult with an advanced solid tumor such as melanoma, head and neck, liver or kidney cancer. Both conserved end residues are part of each CDR3. Fields, in order: D gene, V gene, J gene, clone size, CDR3 protein, CDR3 DNA. A D gene is named only where the DNA matches it firmly. The size entry is marked missing in some rows and otherwise reads once, few, many or a size class.

d_gene: .; v_gene: TRBV2; j_gene: TRBJ2-1; abundance: .; CDR3aa: CASSAGRQSYNEQFF; CDR3nt: TGTGCCAGCAGTGCAGGAAGACAATCCTACAATGAGCAGTTCTTC
d_gene: .; v_gene: TRBV6-1; j_gene: TRBJ1-6; abundance: .; CDR3aa: CASSDQGTYNSPLHF; CDR3nt: TGTGCCAGCAGTGACCAGGGGACCTATAATTCACCCCTCCACTTT
d_gene: .; v_gene: TRBV5-1; j_gene: TRBJ1-1; abundance: .; CDR3aa: CASSLADTEAFF; CDR3nt: TGCGCCAGCAGCTTGGCGGACACTGAAGCTTTCTTT
d_gene: .; v_gene: TRBV28; j_gene: TRBJ1-5; abundance: few; CDR3aa: CASSFAQRLSNQPQHF; CDR3nt: TGTGCCAGCAGTTTTGCCCAGAGATTGAGCAATCAGCCCCAGCATTTT
d_gene: .; v_gene: TRBV13; j_gene: TRBJ2-5; abundance: .; CDR3aa: CASSLARGGTGETQYF; CDR3nt: TGTGCCAGCAGCCTAGCGCGGGGGGGGACAGGGGAGACCCAGTACTTC
d_gene: TRBD1; v_gene: TRBV28; j_gene: TRBJ2-7; abundance: .; CDR3aa: CASSFRDRTSYEQYF; CDR3nt: TGTGCCAGCAGTTTCCGGGACAGGACTTCCTACGAGCAGTACTTC
d_gene: TRBD1; v_gene: TRBV5-6; j_gene: TRBJ1-5; abundance: few; CDR3aa: CASSYRGGGQPQHF; CDR3nt: TGTGCCAGCAGCTACAGGGGAGGCGGTCAGCCCCAGCATTTT
d_gene: TRBD1; v_gene: TRBV7-9; j_gene: TRBJ2-2; abundance: few; CDR3aa: CASSLVLGQGVSGELFF; CDR3nt: TGTGCCAGCAGCTTAGTTCTGGGACAGGGTGTCTCCGGGGAGCTGTTTTTT
d_gene: .; v_gene: TRBV6-5; j_gene: TRBJ2-7; abundance: .; CDR3aa: CASNFLGGEQYF; CDR3nt: TGTGCCAGCAACTTCCTGGGTGGCGAGCAGTACTTC
d_gene: .; v_gene: TRBV13; j_gene: TRBJ2-5; abundance: .; CDR3aa: CASSLGGANGRRETQYF; CDR3nt: TGTGCCAGCAGCTTAGGGGGGGCTAACGGGAGAAGAGAGACCCAGTACTTC
d_gene: TRBD2; v_gene: TRBV7-9; j_gene: TRBJ2-3; abundance: .; CDR3aa: CASSAGLAGTSTDTQYF; CDR3nt: TGTGCCAGCAGCGCGGGACTAGCGGGAACTAGCACAGATACGCAGTATTTT
d_gene: .; v_gene: TRBV7-9; j_gene: TRBJ2-7; abundance: .; CDR3aa: CASRRHGSSYEQYF; CDR3nt: TGTGCCAGCAGACGACATGGGAGCTCCTACGAGCAGTACTTC
d_gene: TRBD2; v_gene: TRBV28; j_gene: TRBJ2-3; abundance: .; CDR3aa: CASSLGTSGPYTQYF; CDR3nt: TGTGCCAGCAGTTTGGGGACTAGCGGGCCATATACGCAGTATTTT
d_gene: .; v_gene: TRBV13; j_gene: TRBJ2-1; abundance: few; CDR3aa: CASSSEGTEAPYNEQFF; CDR3nt: TGTGCCAGCAGCTCCGAGGGGACGGAGGCCCCCTACAATGAGCAGTTCTTC
d_gene: TRBD1; v_gene: TRBV9; j_gene: TRBJ1-2; abundance: few; CDR3aa: CASSGGTGAFPYGYTF; CDR3nt: TGTGCCAGCAGCGGAGGTACAGGGGCTTTCCCCTATGGCTACACCTTC
d_gene: .; v_gene: TRBV5-1; j_gene: TRBJ1-5; abundance: .; CDR3aa: CASSFDGIGNQPQHF; CDR3nt: TGCGCCAGCAGCTTCGACGGGATTGGGAATCAGCCCCAGCATTTT
d_gene: TRBD1; v_gene: TRBV28; j_gene: TRBJ2-7; abundance: .; CDR3aa: CASSPRDRGRAEQYF; CDR3nt: TGTGCCAGCAGTCCGAGGGACAGGGGGCGCGCCGAGCAGTACTTC
d_gene: TRBD2; v_gene: TRBV19; j_gene: TRBJ2-5; abundance: .; CDR3aa: CASSIARTSGRSETQYF; CDR3nt: TGTGCCAGTAGTATCGCAAGGACTAGCGGGAGGAGTGAGACCCAGTACTTC
d_gene: .; v_gene: TRBV18; j_gene: TRBJ1-2; abundance: few; CDR3aa: CASSPKGFNYGYTF; CDR3nt: TGTGCCAGCTCACCCAAGGGGTTCAACTATGGCTACACCTTC
d_gene: .; v_gene: TRBV6-4; j_gene: TRBJ2-7; abundance: .; CDR3aa: CARTTDSPASYEQYF; CDR3nt: TGTGCCAGGACTACCGACAGTCCCGCCTCCTACGAGCAGTACTTC